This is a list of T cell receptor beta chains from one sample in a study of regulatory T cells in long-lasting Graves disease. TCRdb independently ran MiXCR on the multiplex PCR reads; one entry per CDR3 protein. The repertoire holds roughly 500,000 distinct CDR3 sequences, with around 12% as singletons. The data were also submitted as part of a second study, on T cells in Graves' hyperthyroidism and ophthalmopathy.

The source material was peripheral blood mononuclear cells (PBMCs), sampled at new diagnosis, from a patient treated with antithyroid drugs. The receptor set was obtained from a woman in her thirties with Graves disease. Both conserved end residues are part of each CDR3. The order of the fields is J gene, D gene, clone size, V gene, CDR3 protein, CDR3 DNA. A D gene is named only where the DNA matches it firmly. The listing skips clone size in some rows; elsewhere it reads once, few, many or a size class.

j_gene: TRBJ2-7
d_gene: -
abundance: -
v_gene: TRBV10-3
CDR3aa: CAIAGPKRDHEQYF
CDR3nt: TGTGCCATCGCGGGACCTAAGAGGGACCACGAGCAGTACTTC

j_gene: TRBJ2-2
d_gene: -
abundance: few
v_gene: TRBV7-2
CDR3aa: CASSLGLSGELFF
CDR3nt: TGTGCCAGCAGCTTGGGTTTATCCGGGGAGCTGTTTTTT

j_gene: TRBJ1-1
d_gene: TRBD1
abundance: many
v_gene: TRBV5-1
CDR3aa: CASSSRQGSTEAFF
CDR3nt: TGCGCCAGCAGCTCACGACAGGGGTCCACTGAAGCTTTCTTT

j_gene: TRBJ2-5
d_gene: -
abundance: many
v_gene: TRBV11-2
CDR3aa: CASSYAGPPEETQYF
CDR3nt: TGTGCCAGCAGTTACGCCGGGCCCCCTGAAGAGACCCAGTACTTC

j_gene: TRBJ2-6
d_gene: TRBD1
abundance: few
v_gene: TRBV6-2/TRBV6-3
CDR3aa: CASSLRGPSGANVLTF
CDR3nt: TGTGCCAGCTCCCTGAGGGGGCCCTCTGGGGCCAACGTCCTGACTTTC

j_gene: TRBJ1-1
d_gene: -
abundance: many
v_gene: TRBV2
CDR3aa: CASRRDTLNTEAFF
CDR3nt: TGTGCCAGCAGGAGGGACACTCTGAACACTGAAGCTTTCTTT

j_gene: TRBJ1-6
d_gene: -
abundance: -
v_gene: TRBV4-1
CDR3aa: CAGSVGRGQQYSPLHF
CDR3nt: TGCGCCGGCAGCGTTGGCCGCGGACAGCAGTATTCACCCCTCCACTTT

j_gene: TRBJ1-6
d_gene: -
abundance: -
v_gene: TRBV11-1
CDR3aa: CASSLMDNSPLHF
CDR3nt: TGTGCCAGCAGCTTAATGGATAATTCACCCCTCCACTTT

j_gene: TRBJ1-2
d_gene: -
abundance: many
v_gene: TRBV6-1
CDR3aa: CASSHNGGTQIYGYTF
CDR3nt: TGTGCCAGCAGTCACAATGGGGGCACCCAGATCTATGGCTACACCTTC

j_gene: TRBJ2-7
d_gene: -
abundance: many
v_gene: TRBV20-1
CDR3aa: CSAEDSESVLPYEQYF
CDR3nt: TGCAGTGCTGAGGACTCCGAATCCGTTTTGCCCTACGAGCAGTACTTC

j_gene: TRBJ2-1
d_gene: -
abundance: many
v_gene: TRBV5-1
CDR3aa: CASSQDSRNEQFF
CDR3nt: TGCGCCAGCAGCCAGGACAGCCGGAATGAGCAGTTCTTC

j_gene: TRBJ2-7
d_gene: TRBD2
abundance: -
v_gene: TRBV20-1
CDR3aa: CSVSGRADEQYF
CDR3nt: TGCAGCGTTAGCGGGAGGGCCGACGAGCAGTACTTC

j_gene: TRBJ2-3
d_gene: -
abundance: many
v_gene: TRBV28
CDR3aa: CASSPGVSREGVPDTQYF
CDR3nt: TGTGCCAGCAGCCCTGGGGTCTCCAGGGAGGGGGTTCCAGATACGCAGTATTTT

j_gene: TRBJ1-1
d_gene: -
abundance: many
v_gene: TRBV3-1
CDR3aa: CASEGGPNTEAFF
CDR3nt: TGTGCCAGCGAAGGGGGGCCGAACACTGAAGCTTTCTTT

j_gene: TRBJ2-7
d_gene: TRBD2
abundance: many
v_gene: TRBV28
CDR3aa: CASSLYLWREGRSYEQYF
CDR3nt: TGTGCCAGCAGTTTATATTTGTGGCGGGAGGGACGTTCCTACGAGCAGTACTTC

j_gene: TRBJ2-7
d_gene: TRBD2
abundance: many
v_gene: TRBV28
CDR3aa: CASSLQLAGEGMRGYEQYF
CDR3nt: TGTGCCAGCAGTTTACAACTAGCGGGAGAAGGGATGAGGGGCTACGAGCAGTACTTC

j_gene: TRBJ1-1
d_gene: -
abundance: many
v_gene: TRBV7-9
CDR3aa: CASSLTGGDTEAFF
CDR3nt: TGTGCCAGCAGCTTAACGGGAGGGGACACTGAAGCTTTCTTT

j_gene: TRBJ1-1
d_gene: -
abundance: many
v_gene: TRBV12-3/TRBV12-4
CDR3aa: CASRLSLNTEAFF
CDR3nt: TGTGCCAGCAGACTTTCCTTGAACACTGAAGCTTTCTTT

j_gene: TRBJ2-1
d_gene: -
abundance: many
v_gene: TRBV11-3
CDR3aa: CASSLYGGGGEQFF
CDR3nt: TGTGCCAGCAGCCTATATGGGGGTGGGGGTGAGCAGTTCTTC

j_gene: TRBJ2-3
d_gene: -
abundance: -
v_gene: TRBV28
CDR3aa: CASSAGTKGADTQYF
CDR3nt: TGTGCCAGCAGCGCGGGCACGAAAGGGGCAGATACGCAGTATTTT

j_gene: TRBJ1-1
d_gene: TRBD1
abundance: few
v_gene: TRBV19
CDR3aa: CASSMETGTGVGGVEDFTEAFF
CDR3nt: TGTGCCAGTAGTATGGAAACCGGGACAGGGGTCGGAGGAGTGGAAGATTTCACTGAAGCTTTCTTT

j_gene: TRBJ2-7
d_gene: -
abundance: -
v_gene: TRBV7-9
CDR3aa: CASSLRGGAHEQYF
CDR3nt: TGTGCCAGCAGCCTTAGGGGGGGGGCCCACGAGCAGTACTTC

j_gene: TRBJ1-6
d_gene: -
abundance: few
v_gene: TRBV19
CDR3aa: CASSIGGTNSPLHF
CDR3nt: TGTGCCAGTAGTATAGGAGGTACTAATTCACCCCTCCACTTT

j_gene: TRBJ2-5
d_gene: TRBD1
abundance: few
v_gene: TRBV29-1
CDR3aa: CSALHTGALGETQYF
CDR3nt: TGCAGCGCCCTACACACAGGGGCCCTGGGAGAGACCCAGTACTTC

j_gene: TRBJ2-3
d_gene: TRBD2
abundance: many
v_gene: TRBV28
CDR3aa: CASSLSGVAGVTDTQYF
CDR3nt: TGTGCCAGCAGTTTATCCGGGGTAGCGGGAGTCACAGATACGCAGTATTTT

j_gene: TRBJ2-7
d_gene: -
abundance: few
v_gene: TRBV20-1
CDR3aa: CSARRQGIDYEQYF
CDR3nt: TGCAGTGCCAGGCGCCAGGGGATCGACTACGAGCAGTACTTC

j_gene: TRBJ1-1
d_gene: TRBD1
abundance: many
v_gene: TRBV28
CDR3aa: CASTGGTGVFGTEAFF
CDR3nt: TGTGCCAGCACTGGGGGTACAGGGGTGTTCGGGACTGAAGCTTTCTTT

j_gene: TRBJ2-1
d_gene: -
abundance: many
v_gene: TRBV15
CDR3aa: CATSRAGPSEQFF
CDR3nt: TGTGCCACCAGCAGGGCGGGCCCTAGTGAGCAGTTCTTC

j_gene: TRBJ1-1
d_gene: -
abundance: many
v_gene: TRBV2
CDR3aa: CASSEEAPQGAFF
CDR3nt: TGTGCCAGCAGTGAAGAGGCCCCCCAGGGAGCTTTCTTT

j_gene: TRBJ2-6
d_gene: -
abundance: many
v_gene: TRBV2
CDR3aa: CASSEQGSSGANVLTF
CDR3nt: TGTGCCAGCAGTGAACAGGGAAGCTCTGGGGCCAACGTCCTGACTTTC

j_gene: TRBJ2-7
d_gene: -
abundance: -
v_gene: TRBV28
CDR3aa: CASSSTTPYEQYF
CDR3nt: TGTGCCAGCAGTTCTACTACACCCTACGAGCAGTACTTC

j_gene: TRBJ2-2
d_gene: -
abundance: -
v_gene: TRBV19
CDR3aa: CASSIDSRSTSTGELFF
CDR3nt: TGTGCCAGTAGTATAGATTCTCGCTCCACCTCTACCGGGGAGCTGTTTTTT

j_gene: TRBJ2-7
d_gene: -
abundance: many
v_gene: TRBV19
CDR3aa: CASSPRQSKSHEQYF
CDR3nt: TGTGCCAGTAGCCCCAGACAGTCGAAGTCTCACGAGCAGTACTTC

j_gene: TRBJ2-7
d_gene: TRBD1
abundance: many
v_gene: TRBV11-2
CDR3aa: CASSFETGIEQYF
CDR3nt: TGTGCCAGCAGCTTCGAGACAGGGATCGAGCAGTACTTC

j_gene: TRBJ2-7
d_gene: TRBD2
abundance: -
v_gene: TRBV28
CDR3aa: CATRDYSYEQYF
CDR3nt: TGTGCCACCAGGGACTACTCCTACGAGCAGTACTTC

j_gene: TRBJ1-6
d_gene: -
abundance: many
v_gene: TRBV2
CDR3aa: CASTIEAMGSPLHF
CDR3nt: TGTGCCAGCACTATCGAAGCAATGGGCTCACCCCTCCACTTT

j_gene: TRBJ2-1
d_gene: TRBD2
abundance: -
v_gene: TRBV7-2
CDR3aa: CASGFGVQREFDEQFF
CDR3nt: TGTGCCAGCGGGTTCGGAGTTCAGCGGGAGTTCGATGAGCAGTTCTTC

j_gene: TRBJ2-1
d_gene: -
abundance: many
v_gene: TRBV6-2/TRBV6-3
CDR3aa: CASSYGPFSYNEQFF
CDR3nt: TGTGCCAGCAGTTACGGACCGTTCTCCTACAATGAGCAGTTCTTC

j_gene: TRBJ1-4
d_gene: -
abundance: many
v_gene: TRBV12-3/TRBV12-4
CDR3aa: CASSLDLQEKLFF
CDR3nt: TGTGCCAGCAGTTTGGACCTCCAAGAAAAACTGTTTTTT

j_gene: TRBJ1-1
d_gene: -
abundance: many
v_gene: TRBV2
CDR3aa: CASRQGMGTEAFF
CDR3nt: TGTGCCAGCAGGCAGGGGATGGGCACTGAAGCTTTCTTT

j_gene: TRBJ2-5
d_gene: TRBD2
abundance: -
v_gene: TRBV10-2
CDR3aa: CAISRTSGIQETQYF
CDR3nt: TGCGCCATCAGTAGGACTAGCGGGATCCAAGAGACCCAGTACTTC

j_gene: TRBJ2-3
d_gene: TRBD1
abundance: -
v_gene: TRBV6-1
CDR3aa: CASSRTGTGADTQYF
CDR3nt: TGTGCCAGCAGTCGGACCGGGACAGGGGCAGATACGCAGTATTTT

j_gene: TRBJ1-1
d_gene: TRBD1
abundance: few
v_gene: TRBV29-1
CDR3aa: CSVDPQGATEAFF
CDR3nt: TGCAGCGTTGACCCACAGGGGGCAACTGAAGCTTTCTTT

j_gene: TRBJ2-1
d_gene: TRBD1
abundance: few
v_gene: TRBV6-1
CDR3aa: CASTIRDRGNNEQFF
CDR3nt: TGTGCCAGCACCATCCGGGACAGGGGGAACAATGAGCAGTTCTTC

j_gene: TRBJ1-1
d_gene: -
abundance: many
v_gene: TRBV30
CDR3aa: CAWSFSVNTEAFF
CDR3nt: TGTGCCTGGAGTTTTTCAGTGAACACTGAAGCTTTCTTT

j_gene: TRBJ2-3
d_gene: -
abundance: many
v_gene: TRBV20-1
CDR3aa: CSAPLALPTDTQYF
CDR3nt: TGCAGTGCTCCGCTAGCGCTACCAACAGATACGCAGTATTTT